The 3 T cell receptor beta chains below come from one sample, sequenced in a study of early T cells in non-severe SARS-CoV-2 infection. MiXCR was run by TCRdb on the 5' RACE reads, yielding one entry per CDR3 protein. Of over 60,000 distinct CDR3 sequences in the sample, under 15% were seen once. The sample comprised whole blood. The receptors come from an adult who was a healthcare worker with PCR-confirmed SARS-CoV-2 infection or an uninfected control (not recorded which).

The J gene is TRBJ1-2, the V gene TRBV7-9; D not resolved. Between the trimmed V and J ends, which lost 5 bases and 8 bases, there was a span of 18 bases. The germline gives CDR1 SEHNR, CDR2 FQNEAQ (reference sequence). This CDR3 is built from 14 residues. This chain's CDR3 is CASSPAGGHAGYTF. The CDR3 nucleotides are TGTGCCAGCAGCCCCGCTGGAGGTCATGCGGGCTACACCTTC.

The chain is built from TRBV7-9 and TRBJ1-2, with 9 bases identical to TRBD1. CDR1 SEHNR and CDR2 FQNEAQ come from the germline V gene (reference sequence). After removal of 2 bases from V and 8 bases from J, the junction contained 9 bases not matched to a gene. The CDR3 loop spans 15 amino acids. In nucleotides, the CDR3 is TGTGCCAGCAGCTTACCCCTCCGGACAGGGGACGGCTACACCTTC. The encoded protein is CASSLPLRTGDGYTF. The full variable domain, in which reference TRBV7-9 and TRBJ1-2 provide the parts outside the CDR3, is DTGVSQNPRHKITKRGQNVTFRCDPISEHNRLYWYRQTLGQGPEFLTYFQNEAQLEKSRLLSDRFSAERPKGSFSTLEIQRTEQGDSAMYLCASSLPLRTGDGYTFGSGTRLTVV.

This clonotype has at least ten counts. The genes are TRBV7-2 and TRBJ2-3, with 9 bases lining up with TRBD1. The CDR3 consists of 16 residues. Unmatched junction bases numbered 6, after V lost 2 bases and J lost 3 bases. Germline V lookup: CDR1 SGHTA, CDR2 FQGNSA. CDR3 sequence: CASSLTGGVGTDTQYF. In DNA form, the CDR3 reads TGTGCCAGCAGCTTAACAGGGGGCGTGGGGACAGATACGCAGTATTTT.